This T cell receptor beta chain was observed in a study of blood T cell repertoires in COVID-19. Study at large: Acute-phase and convalescent COVID-19 samples originated in the United States, Italy and Spain. From T cells, B-cell-depleted T cells, or PBMCs came the material, which was cDNA or gDNA.

This clone was recorded a few times. Under the authors' procedure: Reference gene primer amplification gave estimated nucleated cell counts. Using immunoSEQ multiplex PCR, the repertoire was profiled, and TCRdb retains in-frame clones only, with some absent. For V, J and clone size, that table is used; D and trimming come from the DNA. The sample shows about 260,000 clones, roughly 79% of them seen only once. This CDR3 spans 14 amino acids. Germline loops: CDR1 GTSNPN, CDR2 SVGIG (reference sequence). V lost 3 bases and J 0 bases, leaving 11 bases between the germline ends. The J gene is TRBJ2-5, the V gene TRBV30; D not resolved. The sequence was obtained from a woman older than 75 with acute or convalescent COVID-19. The source material was peripheral blood. The CDR3 coding sequence is TGTGCCTGGAGCCGAGGCGGCAACCAAGAGACCCAGTACTTC. Translating it yields CAWSRGGNQETQYF.